The 20 T cell receptor beta chains below all came from one sample that was sequenced in a study of cytomegalovirus exposure and HLA in healthy donors. Using immunoSEQ multiplex PCR, the repertoire was profiled, and TCRdb retains in-frame clones only, with some absent. This sample has approximately 240,000 clones, with about 89% found just once. The sequencing input was PBMCs. The receptors were gathered from a woman between 18 and 29 years old in good health and CMV-seronegative.

The V call is TRBV11-2, the J call TRBJ1-2; 7 bases agree with TRBD1. The CDR3 length is 15 residues. Germline V gene lookup returns CDR1 SGHAT and CDR2 FQNNGV. With 5 bases clipped from V and 0 bases from J, the junction kept 6 bases outside the gene matches. Written as DNA, the CDR3 is TGTGCCAGCAGCCGCACAGGGGACCCTAACTATGGCTACACCTTC. Encoded protein: CASSRTGDPNYGYTF. Full variable domain (outside the CDR3, taken from reference TRBV11-2 and TRBJ1-2): EAGVAQSPRYKIIEKRQSVAFWCNPISGHATLYWYQQILGQGPKLLIQFQNNGVVDDSQLPKDRFSAERLKGVDSTLKIQPAKLEDSAVYLCASSRTGDPNYGYTFGSGTRLTVV.

The chain is built from TRBV4-1 and TRBJ2-1, with 9 bases that match TRBD1. CDR3 length equals 22 residues. V gave up 4 bases and J gave up 0 bases; unmatched junction bases: 22. From germline, CDR1 is MGHRA and CDR2 YSYEKL. In DNA form, the CDR3 reads TGCGCCAGCAGCCCCCCCGGGACAGGGTTTAGCGGCACCCGATTCTCCTACAATGAGCAGTTCTTC. It specifies CASSPPGTGFSGTRFSYNEQFF.

This clone was seen a handful of times. The chain joins TRBV5-1 to TRBJ2-7, with TRBD2 identical over 8 bases. The CDR3 is 16 amino acids. Germline CDR1 is SGHRS and CDR2 is YFSETQ. Germline trimming cut 7 bases from V and 2 bases from J; bases unmatched to any gene: 14. CDR3 sequence (DNA): TGCGCCAGCCAAACTACCACTAGCGGCCCAACCTACGAGCAGTACTTC. It is translated as CASQTTTSGPTYEQYF.

The V and J genes are TRBV30 and TRBJ2-7; no clear D. Per germline, CDR1 GTSNPN and CDR2 SVGIG (reference sequence). The CDR3 is made up of 12 amino acids. Trimming shortened V by 3 bases and J by 2 bases, and 8 bases separated the two germline ends. The CDR3 region has the DNA TGTGCCTGGAGAACAGACACCTACGAGCAGTACTTC. This sequence encodes CAWRTDTYEQYF.

The CDR3 coding sequence is TGTGCCAGCAGCCCCCAGGGAGGGGGGAGCTCCTACAATGAGCAGTTCTTC. This encodes CASSPQGGGSSYNEQFF. The chain uses TRBV7-3 and TRBJ2-1; D is possibly TRBD2 (7 bases). The V end was cut by 5 bases, the J end by 0 bases, with 17 bases between. CDR1 is SGHTA, CDR2 FQGTGA, per germline. The CDR3 length is 17 residues.

The rearrangement links TRBV27 to TRBJ1-1, with D possibly TRBD1 on 5 matching bases. The V end lost 3 bases, the J end lost 5 bases, and 13 bases lay between the germline ends. The CDR3 runs 14 residues. Per the germline V gene, CDR1 is MNHEY and CDR2 is SMNVEV (reference sequence). The CDR3: CASSLAGMGTEAFF. The CDR3 nucleotides are TGTGCCAGCAGTTTGGCAGGGATGGGGACTGAAGCTTTCTTT.

The V call is TRBV2, the J call TRBJ1-1, with D uncertain. V was clipped by 4 bases and J by 6 bases, with 12 bases between them. The CDR3 has 13 amino acids. The germline V gene has CDR1 SNHLY and CDR2 FYNNEI. CDR3 bases: TGTGCCAGCAGTGCAAGTAAGCCCCCTGAAGCTTTCTTT. It translates to CASSASKPPEAFF.

This chain uses TRBV10-3 with TRBJ2-7; 8 bases fit TRBD2. V was pared by 4 bases and J by 2 bases, with 4 bases of the junction left unmatched. The germline V gene has CDR1 ENHRY and CDR2 SYGVKD. The CDR3 is 14 amino acids. The CDR3 nucleotides read TGTGCCATCAGTGCGGCGGGAGGAACCTACGAGCAGTACTTC. Its translation is CAISAAGGTYEQYF.

J is TRBJ2-7 and V is TRBV30; 12 bases line up with TRBD2. This CDR3 region has 14 residues. CDR1 is GTSNPN, CDR2 SVGIG, per germline (reference sequence). J gave up 7 bases and V 5 bases, and 9 bases lay outside the gene matches. CDR3 nucleotide sequence: TGTGCCTGGTCTCCACTAGCGGGAGGATTTGAGCAGTACTTC. It encodes CAWSPLAGGFEQYF. Full variable domain (rest looked up from reference TRBV30 and TRBJ2-7): SQTIHQWPATLVQPVGSPLSLECTVEGTSNPNLYWYRQAAGRGLQLLFYSVGIGQISSEVPQNLSASRPQDRQFILSSKKLLLSDSGFYLCAWSPLAGGFEQYFGPGTRLTVT.

The chain recombines TRBV19 with TRBJ2-3; TRBD2 aligns across 8 bases. This CDR3 is built from 15 residues. Germline V CDR1 and CDR2: LNHDA, SQIVND (reference sequence). Trimming removed 5 bases from V and 1 base from J; junction bases left unmatched: 5. CDR3 sequence: CASSPTSGGTDTQYF. The CDR3 DNA reads as TGTGCCAGTAGTCCCACTAGCGGAGGCACAGATACGCAGTATTTT. Full variable domain (remainder filled in from reference TRBV19 and TRBJ2-3): DGGITQSPKYLFRKEGQNVTLSCEQNLNHDAMYWYRQDPGQGLRLIYYSQIVNDFQKGDIAEGYSVSREKKESFPLTVTSAQKNPTAFYLCASSPTSGGTDTQYFGPGTRLTVL.

The CDR3 is CASSLQGQLGYTF. CDR3 bases: TGCGCCAGCAGCTTACAGGGACAACTTGGCTACACCTTC. This chain uses TRBV5-1 with TRBJ1-2; a possible D gene is TRBD1 (6 bases). The CDR3 loop spans 13 amino acids. V was shortened by 2 bases and J by 7 bases, with 12 bases between the two germline ends. Germline V gives CDR1 SGHRS, CDR2 YFSETQ.

The V gene is TRBV4-1, the J gene TRBJ1-1; D remains unclear. Trimming took off 2 bases at V and 1 base at J, with 17 bases between the two ends. The CDR3 runs to 17 residues. Germline CDR1 reads MGHRA; CDR2 reads YSYEKL. DNA of the CDR3: TGCGCCAGCAGCCAACTTTCTGGGGAGGAGAGGAACACTGAAGCTTTCTTT. It translates to CASSQLSGEERNTEAFF.

The J gene is TRBJ1-2, the V gene TRBV6-5; 9 bases are a match to TRBD1. The CDR3 is made up of 13 amino acids. Trimming at V came to 2 bases and at J to 13 bases, leaving 8 bases not matched to a gene. CDR1 and CDR2 from the germline V gene are MNHEY and SVGAGI. CDR3 DNA sequence: TGTGCCAGCAGTTACGGAATGACAGGGGGTCCCACCTTC. This encodes CASSYGMTGGPTF.

J is TRBJ1-2 and V is TRBV6-5; D possibly corresponds to TRBD1 (6 bases). Trimming stripped 5 bases from V and 6 bases from J, with 10 bases between. This CDR3 region has 12 residues. CDR1 is MNHEY and CDR2 is SVGAGI in the germline V gene. CDR3 region: CASSDYRDGYTF. The CDR3 region has the DNA TGTGCCAGCAGTGACTACAGGGATGGCTACACCTTC.

The chain uses TRBV27 and TRBJ2-1; the match to TRBD2 covers 10 bases. Trimming cost V 2 bases and J 0 bases; bases outside gene matches: 10. The length of the CDR3 is 19 residues. Germline-derived CDR1 and CDR2 are MNHEY and SMNVEV (reference sequence). CDR3 in DNA: TGTGCCAGCAGTTTAAGCGGGGGGGGAATTGACCTCTCCTACAATGAGCAGTTCTTC. It yields the protein CASSLSGGGIDLSYNEQFF.

This clone was counted only a few times. The chain joins TRBV2 to TRBJ1-4; tentatively, D is TRBD1 (6 bases). The germline V gene encodes CDR1 SNHLY and CDR2 FYNNEI. Trimming stripped 4 bases from V and 11 bases from J, with 8 bases between. This CDR3 has 11 amino acids. The chain's CDR3 is CASSATGKLFF. The CDR3 DNA is TGTGCCAGCAGTGCTACAGGGAAACTGTTTTTT.

The chain recombines TRBV2 with TRBJ2-7; possible D gene TRBD2, 6 bases. V was pared by 2 bases and J by 3 bases, with 11 bases between. CDR1 SNHLY and CDR2 FYNNEI come from the germline V gene. The CDR3 contains 14 residues. In DNA form, the CDR3 reads TGTGCCAGCAGTGAATCCGGGGGAGTCTACGAGCAGTACTTC. Translated, it gives CASSESGGVYEQYF.

The chain carries TRBV2 and TRBJ1-5; 9 nucleotides match TRBD1. In germline, CDR1 is SNHLY, CDR2 FYNNEI. CDR3 size: 15 residues. V lost 6 bases, J lost 6 bases, and 9 bases stayed unmatched. This CDR3 reads CASSLVTGGLQPQHF. The DNA for the CDR3 is TGTGCCAGCAGCCTCGTCACAGGGGGCCTTCAGCCCCAGCATTTT.

This clone was observed a single time. The V and J genes are TRBV29-1 and TRBJ2-1; TRBD2 matches 9 bases. J gave up 3 bases and V 8 bases, and 5 bases lay outside the gene matches. Per germline, CDR1 SQVTM and CDR2 ANQGSEA. CDR3 size: 13 residues. Here the CDR3 reads CSIRTSVYNEQFF. The CDR3 DNA reads TGCAGCATTCGGACTAGCGTCTACAATGAGCAGTTCTTC.

The gene calls are TRBV6-4 and TRBJ2-1, with a tentative D call TRBD1 (5 bases). Trimming removed 0 bases from V and 6 bases from J, with 6 bases in between. The CDR3 is 13 residues long. Germline CDR1 reads MRHNA; CDR2 reads SNTAGT. The CDR3 spells CASSDSGLNEQFF. The DNA for the CDR3 is TGTGCCAGCAGTGACTCGGGGCTCAATGAGCAGTTCTTC.